One sample yielded the 20 T cell receptor beta chains listed below, sequenced in a study of lymphopenia after photon versus proton radiotherapy. TCRdb's table, derived via immunoSEQ multiplex PCR, lists solely in-frame clones and lacks some. The sample includes tens of thousands of clones, approximately 82% of them seen just once. Specimen: peripheral blood, collected from a patient treated with proton-based radiotherapy. Every receptor here comes from a man in his sixties with pancreatic cancer.

The rearrangement joins TRBV19 to TRBJ1-1; the D is unclear. Trimming took off 3 bases at V and 1 base at J, with 9 bases between the two ends. Germline V gene data show CDR1 as LNHDA and CDR2 as SQIVND (reference sequence). The CDR3 length is 14 residues. The CDR3: CASSISAKNTEAFF. CDR3 in DNA: TGTGCCAGTAGTATTTCCGCTAAGAACACTGAAGCTTTCTTT.

The V and J genes are TRBV9 and TRBJ2-7; D is unresolved. V lost 0 bases to trimming and J lost 3 bases, with 13 bases between them. The CDR3 is 15 amino acids. CDR1 and CDR2 from the germline V gene are SGDLS and YYNGEE. CDR3 coding DNA: TGTGCCAGCAGCGTAGACCCAGGAGCAGTCTACGAGCAGTACTTC. Residues: CASSVDPGAVYEQYF.

The chain is built from TRBV30 and TRBJ2-7; D remains unclear. CDR1 is GTSNPN and CDR2 is SVGIG in the germline V gene (reference sequence). With 5 bases removed from V and 0 bases from J, the gap between germline ends came to 8 bases. The CDR3 runs 12 residues. The chain's CDR3 is CAWGRISYEQYF. CDR3 DNA: TGTGCCTGGGGACGCATCTCCTACGAGCAGTACTTC. The whole variable domain, remainder taken from reference TRBV30 and TRBJ2-7, is SQTIHQWPATLVQPVGSPLSLECTVEGTSNPNLYWYRQAAGRGLQLLFYSVGIGQISSEVPQNLSASRPQDRQFILSSKKLLLSDSGFYLCAWGRISYEQYFGPGTRLTVT.

This chain joins TRBV5-8 and TRBJ2-1; a possible D gene is TRBD2 (5 bases). The V gene lost 0 bases and the J gene lost 10 bases, with 5 bases spanning the gap. This CDR3 comprises 11 residues. Per the germline V gene, CDR1 is SGHTS and CDR2 is YDEGEE. CDR3 in DNA: TGTGCCAGCAGCTTGGTAGCGGAGCAGTTCTTC. Protein: CASSLVAEQFF.

This clone showed up just once. The V call is TRBV30, the J call TRBJ2-1, with D unclear. Trimming pared 0 bases from V and 7 bases from J, leaving 10 bases between. The CDR3 has 13 residues. The germline V gene encodes CDR1 GTSNPN and CDR2 SVGIG (reference sequence). CDR3 region: CAWSVGLSNEQFF. The CDR3 DNA reads TGTGCCTGGAGTGTAGGGTTAAGTAATGAGCAGTTCTTC.

The V and J genes are TRBV5-1 and TRBJ1-1; D unclear. Per germline, CDR1 SGHRS and CDR2 YFSETQ. The CDR3 is made up of 15 amino acids. Between the trimmed V and J ends, which lost 4 bases and 0 bases, there was a span of 13 bases. Written as DNA, the CDR3 is TGCGCCAGCAGCCTCGGGGATCAGATGAACACTGAAGCTTTCTTT. The encoded protein is CASSLGDQMNTEAFF.

The chain employs TRBV28 and TRBJ2-3; D is uncertain. The V and J ends lost 6 bases and 4 bases respectively, with 5 bases between them. This CDR3 region has 11 residues. Looked up from germline, CDR1 is MDHEN and CDR2 is SYDVKM. The CDR3 region is CASSRADTQYF. CDR3 DNA: TGTGCCAGCAGCCGCGCAGATACGCAGTATTTT.

The chain carries TRBV5-1 and TRBJ2-1; TRBD2 agrees at 7 bases. This CDR3 is 15 amino acids long. J was trimmed by 0 bases and V by 5 bases; bases with no gene match: 5. The germline V gene has CDR1 SGHRS and CDR2 YFSETQ. The CDR3 sequence: CASRGTISSYNEQFF. The DNA for the CDR3 is TGCGCCAGCAGAGGGACTATTAGCTCCTACAATGAGCAGTTCTTC.

This clone was observed a handful of times. The gene calls are TRBV28 and TRBJ2-5, with D hard to call. CDR3 length: 13 residues. Trimming cost V 5 bases and J 4 bases, with 11 bases left between them. Germline CDR1 is MDHEN and CDR2 is SYDVKM. The CDR3 bases are TGTGCCAGCAGTCCATTACCTACAGAGACCCAGTACTTC. Its protein product is CASSPLPTETQYF.

The V call is TRBV4-3, the J call TRBJ2-1; no firm D call. The CDR3 consists of 13 residues. Germline loops: CDR1 LGHNA, CDR2 YSLEER. Trimming left V 3 bases short and J 9 bases short, with 12 bases between. The CDR3 bases are TGCGCCAGCAGCCACAACAGAGGAACTGAGCAGTTCTTC. This codes for CASSHNRGTEQFF.

This clone was recorded a few times. V gene TRBV5-8 combines with J gene TRBJ1-1; D perhaps matches TRBD1 (6 bases). CDR3 length: 17 amino acids. Trimming removed 4 bases from V and 0 bases from J, with 19 bases in between. CDR1 is SGHTS and CDR2 is YDEGEE in the germline V gene. The DNA for the CDR3 is TGTGCCAGCAGCCCCCGCAGGGCAGGGGCCATGAACACTGAAGCTTTCTTT. Its translation: CASSPRRAGAMNTEAFF.

The chain uses TRBV28 and TRBJ1-5, with TRBD1 matching over 8 bases. This CDR3 has 17 amino acids. J gave up 0 bases and V 3 bases, and 7 bases lay outside the gene matches. Germline V lookup: CDR1 MDHEN, CDR2 SYDVKM. The CDR3 DNA is TGTGCCAGCAGTTTCAGGGGACAGGTTTATAGCAATCAGCCCCAGCATTTT. As protein: CASSFRGQVYSNQPQHF.

The chain has TRBV28 and TRBJ1-2; a possible D gene is TRBD1 (5 bases). Trimming took 5 bases from V and 5 from J, leaving 15 bases between them. Germline loops: CDR1 MDHEN, CDR2 SYDVKM. The CDR3 has 14 amino acids. The CDR3 nucleotides are TGTGCCAGCAGTCGAGTCGGGGCTCTATATGGCTACACCTTC. Translated: CASSRVGALYGYTF.

This clone was seen a handful of times. This chain uses TRBV5-4 with TRBJ1-2; D is ambiguous. Trimming removed 0 bases at V and 8 bases at J, with 5 bases between. Looked up from germline, CDR1 is SGHNT and CDR2 is YYREEE (reference sequence). This CDR3 spans 11 amino acids. The CDR3 bases are TGTGCCAGCAGCTTGGCCGGGGGCTACACCTTC. Encoded protein: CASSLAGGYTF.

V and J are TRBV5-8 and TRBJ2-3, with 7 bases matching TRBD1. The germline V gene encodes CDR1 SGHTS and CDR2 YDEGEE. The ends lost 0 bases at V and 2 bases at J; junction bases unmatched: 3. The length of the CDR3 is 15 residues. CDR3 sequence (DNA): TGTGCCAGCAGCTTGGCGGGACAGACCACAGATACGCAGTATTTT. As protein: CASSLAGQTTDTQYF.

The CDR3 region is CASSFINRAKNIQYF. The CDR3 bases are TGTGCCAGCAGTTTCATCAACAGGGCCAAAAACATTCAGTACTTC. J is TRBJ2-4 and V is TRBV28, with D possibly matching TRBD1 (5 bases). Germline CDR1 MDHEN, CDR2 SYDVKM. This CDR3 is built from 15 residues. V shed 3 bases and J shed 1 base, with 10 bases lying between them.

The CDR3 reads CASSAGTGDYEQYF. As DNA, the CDR3 is TGTGCCAGCAGTGCCGGGACAGGAGACTACGAGCAGTACTTC. J is TRBJ2-7 and V is TRBV2, with TRBD1 matching 8 bases. CDR3 size: 14 residues. V lost 4 bases and J lost 3; bases outside the gene matches: 5. The germline V gene encodes CDR1 SNHLY and CDR2 FYNNEI.

V gene TRBV29-1 combines with J gene TRBJ2-5; possibly TRBD1 for D (5 bases). The CDR3 sequence is 13 residues long. CDR1 SQVTM and CDR2 ANQGSEA come from the germline V gene. V shed 4 bases and J shed 1 base, with 10 bases lying between them. The CDR3 region has the DNA TGCAGCGTTGGAAGCAGGGCCCAAGAGACCCAGTACTTC. Protein product: CSVGSRAQETQYF.

The genes are TRBV19 and TRBJ1-5; perhaps TRBD1 as D (5 bases). The CDR3 has 18 residues. Germline V gene sequence: CDR1 LNHDA, CDR2 SQIVND (reference sequence). V gave up 6 bases and J gave up 0 bases, with 21 bases separating them. CDR3 in DNA: TGTGCCAGTAGACAATCGCCGGGGCGATCAAATAGCAATCAGCCCCAGCATTTT. Translation gives CASRQSPGRSNSNQPQHF.

This clone was counted a few times. In DNA form, the CDR3 reads TGTGCCAGCAGCGTAGACGGCAGAAACACCATATATTTT. Translating gives CASSVDGRNTIYF. The rearrangement uses TRBV9 and TRBJ1-3; D remains unclear. V lost 0 bases and J 5 bases, leaving 6 bases between the germline ends. CDR3 length: 13 amino acids. Germline V gene sequence: CDR1 SGDLS, CDR2 YYNGEE.